Presented here are 28 T cell receptor beta chains from one specimen sequenced in a study of shared clonotypes between healthy human individuals. The method was immunoSEQ multiplex PCR; TCRdb's version includes in-frame clones alone and lacks a portion of them. The table lists 100,000 to 130,000 clones, about 71% of them singletons, with about 25% in the top ten. Sequenced: memory CD8+ T cells sorted from blood. The subset is: CD45RO+ cells pooled with CCR7-negative TemRA cells. Receptors were obtained from a woman aged 25 to 39 in good health.

The chain links TRBV5-6 to TRBJ2-7, with TRBD1 as a possible D gene (5 bases). The CDR3 extends over 17 amino acids. Trimming stripped 2 bases from V and 3 bases from J, with 21 bases between. CDR1 and CDR2 (germline): SGHDT, YYEEEE. CDR3 region: CASSFGFGSGQLYEQYF. CDR3 nucleotides: TGTGCCAGCAGCTTTGGTTTTGGGTCAGGGCAACTCTACGAGCAGTACTTC.

The genes are TRBV18 and TRBJ2-2, with TRBD2 matching over 11 bases. CDR1 and CDR2 from the germline V gene are KGHSH and LQKENI. J was trimmed by 1 base and V by 3 bases; bases with no gene match: 1. The CDR3 has 16 residues. The DNA of the CDR3 is TGTGCCAGCTCACCGGGACTAGCGGAGAACACCGGGGAGCTGTTTTTT. Protein product: CASSPGLAENTGELFF.

The genes are TRBV10-3 and TRBJ2-2; 9 nucleotides match TRBD1. J gave up 2 bases and V 8 bases, and 9 bases lay outside the gene matches. Germline loops: CDR1 ENHRY, CDR2 SYGVKD. The CDR3 has 16 residues. The CDR3 protein is CAIPRIQGANTGELFF. In nucleotides, the CDR3 is TGTGCCATCCCAAGGATACAGGGGGCTAACACCGGGGAGCTGTTTTTT.

The chain employs TRBV5-6 and TRBJ2-2, with 13 bases identical to TRBD2. Germline V CDR1 and CDR2: SGHDT, YYEEEE. Trimming removed 0 bases from V and 5 bases from J; junction bases left unmatched: 4. The CDR3 is 17 residues long. The DNA for the CDR3 is TGTGCCAGCAGCTTGGCGGGACTAGCGGGATTAACCGGGGAGCTGTTTTTT. This codes for CASSLAGLAGLTGELFF.

The rearrangement uses TRBV7-9 and TRBJ1-5; perhaps TRBD1 as D (6 bases). The germline V gene has CDR1 SEHNR and CDR2 FQNEAQ (reference sequence). The CDR3 totals 15 residues. Trimming removed 5 bases from V and 8 bases from J, with 19 bases in between. The CDR3 region is CASSQGGVAGKPQHF. CDR3 sequence (DNA): TGTGCCAGCAGCCAAGGGGGGGTGGCAGGGAAGCCCCAGCATTTT.

The chain recombines TRBV28 with TRBJ2-3; 7 bases agree with TRBD2. V lost 8 bases, J lost 5 bases, and 16 bases stayed unmatched. Germline CDR1 and CDR2: MDHEN and SYDVKM. The CDR3 is 16 amino acids. The CDR3 DNA is TGTGCCAGCCCCCCTACCGGGCGGGAGTCTGGAGATACGCAGTATTTT. Translating gives CASPPTGRESGDTQYF.

This sequence joins TRBV7-9 and TRBJ2-7; D is unresolved. The germline CDR1 and CDR2 sequences are SEHNR and FQNEAQ (reference sequence). The V end was cut by 3 bases, the J end by 6 bases, with 6 bases between. The CDR3 is 11 amino acids. The CDR3, as DNA: TGTGCCAGCAGCTTCTCCATCGAGCAGTACTTC. Protein: CASSFSIEQYF.

The chain has TRBV5-1 and TRBJ2-3; D may be TRBD2 (6 bases). Deletions cut 6 bases from V and 3 bases from J, with 14 bases between. CDR3 length: 14 residues. Germline CDR1 SGHRS, CDR2 YFSETQ. This CDR3 reads CASNTGDGTDTQYF. The CDR3 nucleotides read TGCGCCAGCAACACGGGAGATGGAACAGATACGCAGTATTTT.

This chain joins TRBV5-1 and TRBJ2-1; D perhaps matches TRBD2 (5 bases). The germline V gene encodes CDR1 SGHRS and CDR2 YFSETQ. The CDR3 runs to 15 residues. V was shortened by 1 base and J by 4 bases, with 12 bases between the two germline ends. CDR3 residues: CASSLSSSLYNEQFF. Written as DNA, the CDR3 is TGCGCCAGCAGCTTGTCCTCTAGCCTATACAATGAGCAGTTCTTC. Complete variable domain (other parts from reference TRBV5-1 and TRBJ2-1): KAGVTQTPRYLIKTRGQQVTLSCSPISGHRSVSWYQQTPGQGLQFLFEYFSETQRNKGNFPGRFSGRQFSNSRSEMNVSTLELGDSALYLCASSLSSSLYNEQFFGPGTRLTVL.

V is TRBV2 and J is TRBJ2-3; 7 nucleotides line up with TRBD1. Germline values: CDR1 SNHLY, CDR2 FYNNEI. The length of the CDR3 is 15 residues. Trimming at V came to 6 bases and at J to 0 bases, leaving 6 bases not matched to a gene. The CDR3 DNA reads TGTGCCAGCAGCGAGGGGACAGCTAGCACAGATACGCAGTATTTT. This translates into CASSEGTASTDTQYF.

The sample holds one count of this clone. The chain uses TRBV7-5 and TRBJ1-1; the table names TRBD1, a call not compared with the DNA. TRBV7-5 is tagged as a pseudogene. The CDR3 covers 19 residues. The CDR3 protein is CVRSLVGQRSWTDHTEAFF. CDR3 coding DNA: TGTGTCAGAAGCTTAGTCGGACAAAGAAGCTGGACAGACCACACTGAAGCTTTCTTT.

This chain uses TRBV18 with TRBJ2-7, with TRBD2 matching 7 bases. Germline values: CDR1 KGHSH, CDR2 LQKENI. After removal of 3 bases from V and 2 bases from J, the junction contained 10 bases not matched to a gene. The CDR3 covers 16 residues. The CDR3: CASSPRPGLPPYEQYF. CDR3 in DNA: TGTGCCAGCTCACCTCGGCCGGGACTACCTCCCTACGAGCAGTACTTC. Full variable domain (remainder filled in from reference TRBV18 and TRBJ2-7): NAGVMQNPRHLVRRRGQEARLRCSPMKGHSHVYWYRQLPEEGLKFMVYLQKENIIDESGMPKERFSAEFPKEGPSILRIQQVVRGDSAAYFCASSPRPGLPPYEQYFGPGTRLTVT.

CDR3 coding DNA: TGTGCCAGCAGTGCCGGGACTAGCGGGAGCTATGAGCAGTTCTTC. This sequence encodes CASSAGTSGSYEQFF. The V call is TRBV27, the J call TRBJ2-1; 14 bases line up with TRBD2. CDR3 length equals 15 residues. Germline V gives CDR1 MNHEY, CDR2 SMNVEV (reference sequence). Unmatched junction bases numbered 5, after V lost 5 bases and J lost 8 bases.

The J gene is TRBJ2-1, the V gene TRBV27; D remains unclear. Germline values: CDR1 MNHEY, CDR2 SMNVEV (reference sequence). This CDR3 comprises 16 residues. V was cut by 0 bases and J by 3 bases, with 12 bases left in between. CDR3 DNA: TGTGCCAGCAGTTTATCGGGCGGAATTCTCTACAATGAGCAGTTCTTC. It specifies CASSLSGGILYNEQFF.

A single count supports this clone. The J gene is TRBJ2-3, the V gene TRBV29-1, with a possible D match to TRBD1 (7 bases). From germline, CDR1 is SQVTM and CDR2 ANQGSEA. V lost 5 bases to trimming and J lost 0 bases, with 18 bases between them. The CDR3 has 16 amino acids. The DNA for the CDR3 is TGCAGCGTTCCACCAGGGGGGTCAGTCAGCACAGATACGCAGTATTTT. This encodes CSVPPGGSVSTDTQYF.

The V call is TRBV11-2, the J call TRBJ1-1; D is uncertain. The germline CDR1 and CDR2 sequences are SGHAT and FQNNGV. This CDR3 has 15 amino acids. V gave up 5 bases and J gave up 0 bases, with 13 bases separating them. The CDR3 here is CASSPLGSLNTEAFF. The CDR3 DNA is TGTGCCAGCAGCCCCTTGGGCAGCCTGAACACTGAAGCTTTCTTT.

This clone occurred a few times. The chain joins TRBV28 to TRBJ1-5, with TRBD1 identical over 9 bases. CDR3 length: 15 residues. Germline V gene sequence: CDR1 MDHEN, CDR2 SYDVKM. Trimming removed 5 bases from V and 2 bases from J; junction bases left unmatched: 4. Written as DNA, the CDR3 is TGTGCCAGCAGTCCCCGACAGGGGGGCAATCAGCCCCAGCATTTT. Amino acids: CASSPRQGGNQPQHF.

V and J are TRBV7-9 and TRBJ1-4; D ambiguous. CDR1 and CDR2 (germline): SEHNR, FQNEAQ (reference sequence). V was clipped by 1 base and J by 8 bases, with 14 bases between them. The CDR3 is 15 residues long. The DNA for the CDR3 is TGTGCCAGCAGCTTAGGAGGTCCTGAGGTCGAAAAACTGTTTTTT. Its translation: CASSLGGPEVEKLFF.

A single count supports this clone. The chain carries TRBV10-3 and TRBJ2-6; D uncertain. The CDR3 loop spans 14 amino acids. Germline V CDR1 and CDR2: ENHRY, SYGVKD. Trimming removed 6 bases at V and 0 bases at J, with 6 bases between. CDR3 residues: CAISRTSGANVLTF. As DNA, the CDR3 is TGTGCCATCAGCAGAACCTCTGGGGCCAACGTCCTGACTTTC.

The chain links TRBV30 to TRBJ2-3; 8 nucleotides match TRBD2. CDR1 and CDR2 (germline): GTSNPN, SVGIG (reference sequence). V was clipped by 2 bases and J by 2 bases; unmatched bases: 6. This CDR3 comprises 15 residues. The CDR3 bases are TGTGCCTGGAGTTGGTCTAGCGGGTTCACAGATACGCAGTATTTT. Residues: CAWSWSSGFTDTQYF.

The gene calls are TRBV2 and TRBJ2-7; possibly TRBD1 or TRBD2 for D (5 bases each). V lost 8 bases and J lost 6, with 14 bases in between. This CDR3 contains 12 residues. Per germline, CDR1 SNHLY and CDR2 FYNNEI. The CDR3 coding sequence is TGTGCCAGCGGTACGGGACGGCTCGAGCAGTACTTC. This translates into CASGTGRLEQYF.

The chain couples TRBV7-9 to TRBJ2-7; 8 bases align to TRBD1. Germline assignment: CDR1 SEHNR and CDR2 FQNEAQ (reference sequence). This CDR3 has 14 amino acids. The ends lost 0 bases at V and 5 bases at J; junction bases unmatched: 3. Here the CDR3 reads CASSLAAGGHEQYF. CDR3 bases: TGTGCCAGCAGCTTAGCCGCAGGGGGCCACGAGCAGTACTTC.

This sequence joins TRBV5-6 and TRBJ2-5; a possible D gene is TRBD1 (5 bases). V lost 5 bases and J lost 2, with 16 bases in between. Per germline, CDR1 SGHDT and CDR2 YYEEEE. The CDR3 contains 15 residues. CDR3 coding DNA: TGTGCCAGCAGTTACGGACACGGTTGGCAAGAGACCCAGTACTTC. It yields the protein CASSYGHGWQETQYF.

This clone appeared once. The CDR3 loop reads CASSLWEGNDRNYEQYF. CDR3 coding DNA: TGTGCCAGCAGTTTATGGGAAGGTAACGATCGGAATTACGAGCAGTACTTC. This chain links TRBV28 with TRBJ2-7; D not certain. In germline, CDR1 is MDHEN, CDR2 SYDVKM. V lost 0 bases to trimming and J lost 4 bases, with 19 bases between them. The CDR3 runs to 17 residues.

V is TRBV11-2 and J is TRBJ1-4; D gene uncertain. Per the germline V gene, CDR1 is SGHAT and CDR2 is FQNNGV. The CDR3 spans 14 residues. Trimming stripped 5 bases from V and 8 bases from J, with 15 bases between. CDR3 sequence (DNA): TGTGCCAGCAGCCCCGACACGGTAAACGAAAAACTGTTTTTT. Its translation is CASSPDTVNEKLFF.

J is TRBJ2-2 and V is TRBV27, with D possibly TRBD2 on 6 matching bases. The CDR3 spans 16 residues. Germline V gene sequence: CDR1 MNHEY, CDR2 SMNVEV (reference sequence). Trimming stripped 3 bases from V and 9 bases from J, with 20 bases between. The CDR3 DNA sequence: TGTGCCAGCAGTTTCCTAGCTAGCGCCCCTGGGAGGGAGCTGTTTTTT. It encodes CASSFLASAPGRELFF.

The gene calls are TRBV25-1 and TRBJ2-1, with D perhaps TRBD1 or TRBD2 (5 bases each). V lost 6 bases, J lost 3 bases, and 15 bases lay in between. Germline V CDR1 and CDR2: MGHDK, SYGVNS. The CDR3 totals 15 residues. In nucleotides, the CDR3 is TGTGCCAGCAGGAAGGGGCAGGGAGTCTACAATGAGCAGTTCTTC. This translates into CASRKGQGVYNEQFF.

V gene TRBV27 combines with J gene TRBJ2-1; the match to TRBD2 covers 8 bases. The trim removed 7 bases at V and 5 bases at J, leaving 10 bases unmatched. Per the germline V gene, CDR1 is MNHEY and CDR2 is SMNVEV (reference sequence). The CDR3 totals 15 residues. The CDR3: CASTVNPGGHNEQFF. CDR3 coding DNA: TGTGCCAGCACCGTTAATCCGGGAGGGCACAATGAGCAGTTCTTC.